The rows below give T cell receptor beta chains drawn from one sample of a study of Graves' ophthalmopathy and Graves' hyperthyroidism. Each CDR3 protein gets one entry after TCRdb re-called the multiplex PCR reads with MiXCR. The data hold about 400,000 distinct CDR3 sequences, with over 15% observed a single time. Sample: peripheral blood. The receptors come from a woman aged 18 to 35 with stable Graves' hyperthyroidism. Each CDR3 is given with its conserved first and last residue. The D gene is left open where the match is weak. Only part of the rows carry a size: once, few, many, or a class if the clone is expanded.

CDR3nt,CDR3aa,abundance,d_gene,j_gene,v_gene
TGTGCCACATCGGACAGGAGAGAGACCCAGTACTTC,CATSDRRETQYF,few,TRBD1,TRBJ2-5,TRBV27
TGTGCCAGTAGTATTTACAGGGGGGTCTCTGGAAACACCATATATTTT,CASSIYRGVSGNTIYF,many,TRBD1,TRBJ1-3,TRBV19
TGTGCCAGCAGGGACAGTTACGGTTTCTACGAGCAGTACTTC,CASRDSYGFYEQYF,NA,NA,TRBJ2-7,TRBV6-1
TGTGCCAGCAGCCTTGGGCGGGGGGTTTATCAGCCCCAGCATTTT,CASSLGRGVYQPQHF,NA,NA,TRBJ1-5,TRBV5-6
TGTGCCAGCAGACAGGGAGGAGGAAATCAGCCCCAGCATTTT,CASRQGGGNQPQHF,many,NA,TRBJ1-5,TRBV2
TGTGCCAGCAGCTTACGGATCGGGCCTCCAGGGATTTCACCCCTCCACTTT,CASSLRIGPPGISPLHF,many,NA,TRBJ1-6,TRBV5-8
TGTGCCACCTCCCAGGAGGGTGGGTTTTTCCAGTACTTC,CATSQEGGFFQYF,many,NA,TRBJ2-5,TRBV24-1
TGTGCCAGCAGTTCCAAAACGCGCATCCTACAGGGTCCCACCTACGAGCAGTACTTC,CASSSKTRILQGPTYEQYF,NA,NA,TRBJ2-7,TRBV12-3/TRBV12-4
TGCAGTGCCCCCAAGGGGCCCGGGCCCCAAGAGACCCAGTACTTC,CSAPKGPGPQETQYF,many,NA,TRBJ2-5,TRBV20-1
TGCAGTGCTAGAGATCTAGTATCCCCCGGGATGGAGACCCAGTACTTC,CSARDLVSPGMETQYF,NA,NA,TRBJ2-5,TRBV20-1
TGTGCCAGCAGCTACCCACCCTACCAGCAGTACTTC,CASSYPPYQQYF,many,NA,TRBJ2-7,TRBV6-2/TRBV6-3
TGCAGTGCTAGGACTAGGGGCTACGAGCAGTACTTC,CSARTRGYEQYF,few,NA,TRBJ2-7,TRBV20-1
TGTGCCAGCAGCCAAAGGGGGGGCACTGAAGCTTTCTTT,CASSQRGGTEAFF,few,NA,TRBJ1-1,TRBV3-1
TGTGCCAGCAGCCAAGGGGCGGCGGGAGGCCACGAGCAGTACTTC,CASSQGAAGGHEQYF,many,TRBD2,TRBJ2-7,TRBV4-2
TGTGCCAGCAGCAGTAGCGGGAGCGAGACCCAGTACTTC,CASSSSGSETQYF,NA,TRBD2,TRBJ2-5,TRBV5-5
TGTGCCAGCTACAACGGGGGGTTAGCTTTCTTT,CASYNGGLAFF,many,NA,TRBJ1-1,TRBV27
TGTGCCAGTAGTTCGTCTTCTCAGAGCTCTGGAAACACCATATATTTT,CASSSSSQSSGNTIYF,NA,NA,TRBJ1-3,TRBV19
TGTGCCAGCAGCGTACTTGGGGGAGATGGTCAAGAGACCCAGTACTTC,CASSVLGGDGQETQYF,many,NA,TRBJ2-5,TRBV9
TGTGCCAGCAGCTCCTCCCCGGGACTAGCGGGAAAGTACTTC,CASSSSPGLAGKYF,many,TRBD2,TRBJ2-7,TRBV3-1
TGTGCCAGCAGTCCCTTCCTGGGGGGCTACACCTTC,CASSPFLGGYTF,NA,NA,TRBJ1-2,TRBV28
TGTGCCAGCAGTCTTGTGACTAGCGGGGAGCAAGAGACCCAGTACTTC,CASSLVTSGEQETQYF,few,TRBD2,TRBJ2-5,TRBV2
TGCAGTGTTAAGACAGGGGACGAGCAGTACTTC,CSVKTGDEQYF,many,TRBD1,TRBJ2-7,TRBV20-1
TGTGCCAGCAGCTGGGCAGGGGGCGCTGAGACCCAGTACTTC,CASSWAGGAETQYF,many,TRBD1,TRBJ2-5,TRBV7-2
TGCAGTGCCCTCCCGGCGGTCGTTGAGACCCAGTACTTC,CSALPAVVETQYF,many,NA,TRBJ2-5,TRBV20-1
TGCAGTGCTAGAACCAACAGGGTCTGGAACACTGAAGCTTTCTTT,CSARTNRVWNTEAFF,NA,NA,TRBJ1-1,TRBV20-1
TGTGCCAGCAGCGCCACAGGGGGCCGATCGTACGAGCAGTACTTC,CASSATGGRSYEQYF,many,TRBD1,TRBJ2-7,TRBV9
TGTGCCAGCAGCTTCGCCGGGACAGCAGAGTACTTC,CASSFAGTAEYF,once,TRBD1,TRBJ2-5,TRBV11-2
TGTGCCAGCAGCTTAGAGGCCAACACTGAAGCTTTCTTT,CASSLEANTEAFF,many,NA,TRBJ1-1,TRBV7-9
TGTGCCAGCAGCTTAGGACGTGTTGAAGCTTTCTTT,CASSLGRVEAFF,many,NA,TRBJ1-1,TRBV12-3/TRBV12-4
TGTGCCAGCAGCATCTCTGGGGGAAGTGGGGACATTCAGTACTTC,CASSISGGSGDIQYF,many,NA,TRBJ2-4,TRBV7-3
TGTGCCAGTAGTCCCGAGGGAGGTTCACCCCTCCACTTT,CASSPEGGSPLHF,many,NA,TRBJ1-6,TRBV19
TGTGCCACCAGCACGCGGACAGGGGTGCGGACTGAAGCTTTCTTT,CATSTRTGVRTEAFF,many,TRBD1,TRBJ1-1,TRBV15
TGTGCCAGCAGTCAGGACAGGGCGGCGCAGCCCCAGCATTTT,CASSQDRAAQPQHF,many,TRBD1,TRBJ1-5,TRBV12-3/TRBV12-4
TGTGCCACCAGATCCATCGCATCAGGGCAGCGTCAGCCCCAGCATTTT,CATRSIASGQRQPQHF,many,NA,TRBJ1-5,TRBV24-1